The 27 T cell receptor beta chains below all came from one sample that was sequenced in a study of blood T cell repertoires in COVID-19. Libraries were prepared by immunoSEQ multiplex PCR; TCRdb keeps only in-frame clonotypes and omits some of them. The sample lists about 270,000 clones, nearly 90% seen once, with 1.5% to 2% in the top ten. Sequenced: PBMCs or T cells enriched from blood (not recorded which). The receptor source for this set is a woman aged 60-75 years who had recovered from COVID-19.

This clone has just a few counts. The chain has TRBV7-2 and TRBJ1-2; 7 nucleotides match TRBD1. J lost 1 base, V lost 0 bases, and 2 bases had no gene match. This CDR3 is built from 15 residues. Germline CDR1 reads SGHTA; CDR2 reads FQGNSA. CDR3: CASSLAGTVNYGYTF. Here the CDR3 DNA reads TGTGCCAGCAGCTTAGCCGGGACAGTTAACTATGGCTACACCTTC.

In its sample, this clone was seen a few times. The gene calls are TRBV13 and TRBJ2-1; D is ambiguous. CDR1 and CDR2 from the germline V gene are PRHDT and FYEKMQ (reference sequence). The V end lost 5 bases, the J end lost 5 bases, and 16 bases lay between the germline ends. The CDR3 runs 15 residues. The CDR3 is CASSPSITYNNEQFF. In nucleotides, the CDR3 is TGTGCCAGCAGCCCCTCTATAACCTATAACAATGAGCAGTTCTTC.

This sequence joins TRBV19 and TRBJ2-4; D not resolved. Deletions cut 5 bases from V and 10 bases from J, with 21 bases between. Germline V gene sequence: CDR1 LNHDA, CDR2 SQIVND (reference sequence). CDR3 length equals 15 residues. In DNA form, the CDR3 reads TGTGCCAGTAGTGTCGACGGGTCTCGAGGCCGGATTCAGTACTTC. Its translation: CASSVDGSRGRIQYF.

Only a few counts were recorded for this clone. The same CDR3 arises from other DNA sequences in this sample as well. V and J are TRBV1 and TRBJ2-7; the tabulated D call, TRBD2, remains unverified against the DNA. TRBV1 constitutes a pseudogene. The CDR3 is made up of 13 amino acids. CDR3 nucleotide sequence: TGCACCAGCAGCCTTGGGCTAGCGGGAGAACAGTACTTC. Its protein is CTSSLGLAGEQYF.

The chain links TRBV28 to TRBJ2-7; 10 bases align to TRBD2. The germline gives CDR1 MDHEN, CDR2 SYDVKM. V trimming: 5 bases; J trimming: 4 bases; junction bases outside the gene matches: 5. This CDR3 is 14 amino acids long. The CDR3 nucleotides are TGTGCCAGCAGTCTAGCGGGAGAGATATACGAGCAGTACTTC. It translates to CASSLAGEIYEQYF.

Here the CDR3 reads CAWSGSPATNEKLFF. The CDR3 nucleotides read TGTGCCTGGAGTGGTAGTCCTGCAACTAATGAAAAACTGTTTTTT. The V and J genes are TRBV30 and TRBJ1-4; D not certain. V was trimmed by 1 base and J by 0 bases, leaving 9 bases between them. The CDR3 runs to 15 residues. Germline CDR1 reads GTSNPN; CDR2 reads SVGIG (reference sequence).

This chain connects TRBV6-5 to TRBJ2-7; weak D call: TRBD1 (6 bases). Per the germline V gene, CDR1 is MNHEY and CDR2 is SVGAGI. The CDR3 consists of 13 residues. Trimming took 10 bases from V and 2 from J, leaving 15 bases between them. The CDR3 loop reads CATPSQGTYEQYF. In DNA form, the CDR3 reads TGTGCCACCCCATCCCAGGGGACCTACGAGCAGTACTTC.

The chain employs TRBV27 and TRBJ2-3; TRBD2 might be the D (6 bases). CDR3 length: 11 amino acids. From germline, CDR1 is MNHEY and CDR2 SMNVEV (reference sequence). The V gene lost 3 bases and the J gene lost 10 bases, with 8 bases spanning the gap. CDR3 DNA: TGTGCCAGCAGTTTCGGGGAGGCGCAGTATTTT. It translates to CASSFGEAQYF.

V gene TRBV6-1 combines with J gene TRBJ1-1, with D perhaps matching TRBD1 (6 bases). The CDR3 contains 14 residues. Trimming removed 1 base from V and 3 bases from J, with 9 bases in between. Germline values: CDR1 MNHNS, CDR2 SASEGT. CDR3: CASSEGGRDTEAFF. For the CDR3, the DNA is TGTGCCAGCAGTGAAGGGGGGCGGGACACTGAAGCTTTCTTT.

J is TRBJ2-3 and V is TRBV9; TRBD2 might be the D (6 bases). Germline CDR1 is SGDLS and CDR2 is YYNGEE. This CDR3 is 15 amino acids long. Deletions cut 0 bases from V and 5 bases from J, with 13 bases between. CDR3 bases: TGTGCCAGCAGCGTAGGGGCCGGGAGACTAGATACGCAGTATTTT. Translation gives CASSVGAGRLDTQYF. Based on the CDR3 plus reference TRBV9 and TRBJ2-3, the full variable domain is DSGVTQTPKHLITATGQRVTLRCSPRSGDLSVYWYQQSLDQGLQFLIQYYNGEERAKGNILERFSAQQFPDLHSELNLSSLELGDSALYFCASSVGAGRLDTQYFGPGTRLTVL.

This clone was counted once. The V call is TRBV2, the J call TRBJ1-5, with D possibly TRBD1 on 5 matching bases. V gave up 0 bases and J gave up 8 bases, with 14 bases separating them. This CDR3 has 15 residues. Germline CDR1 SNHLY, CDR2 FYNNEI. The CDR3 region is CASSEALGGREPQHF. CDR3 in DNA: TGTGCCAGCAGTGAAGCGTTGGGGGGAAGGGAGCCCCAGCATTTT.

This clone was recorded only once. CDR3 in amino acids: CASSVTDRGSPLHF. In DNA, the CDR3 is TGTGCCAGCAGCGTTACGGACAGAGGCTCACCCCTCCACTTT. The chain combines TRBV9 with TRBJ1-6; perhaps TRBD1 as D (6 bases). Trimming took 2 bases from V and 10 from J, leaving 13 bases between them. The CDR3 runs 14 residues. Germline CDR1 SGDLS, CDR2 YYNGEE. Variable domain in full (rest from reference TRBV9 and TRBJ1-6): DSGVTQTPKHLITATGQRVTLRCSPRSGDLSVYWYQQSLDQGLQFLIQYYNGEERAKGNILERFSAQQFPDLHSELNLSSLELGDSALYFCASSVTDRGSPLHFGNGTRLTVT.

To note about this clone: Other DNA sequences in the same sample also yield this CDR3. CDR3: CASSLVGAGGYTF. The CDR3 DNA reads as TGTGCCAGCAGTTTAGTGGGGGCGGGTGGCTACACCTTC. The chain couples TRBV28 to TRBJ1-2; maybe TRBD1 (6 bases). V was cut by 2 bases and J by 7 bases, with 11 bases left in between. The CDR3 covers 13 residues. Germline-derived CDR1 and CDR2 are MDHEN and SYDVKM.

A single count supports this clone. The rearrangement uses TRBV27 and TRBJ2-3; TRBD1 might be the D (6 bases). Germline V gives CDR1 MNHEY, CDR2 SMNVEV (reference sequence). With 5 bases removed from V and 2 bases from J, the gap between germline ends came to 14 bases. The CDR3 loop spans 15 amino acids. The DNA of the CDR3 is TGTGCCAGCAGTACGGGCCAGGGGAACACAGATACGCAGTATTTT. Protein: CASSTGQGNTDTQYF.

The chain links TRBV5-6 to TRBJ2-3; the match to TRBD2 covers 7 bases. V dropped 2 bases and J dropped 0; count of bases not matched to a gene: 6. Germline-derived CDR1 and CDR2 are SGHDT and YYEEEE. This CDR3 has 16 residues. CDR3 sequence reads: CASSFADSGSTDTQYF. The DNA of the CDR3 is TGTGCCAGCAGCTTTGCTGATAGCGGGAGCACAGATACGCAGTATTTT.

This chain links TRBV27 with TRBJ1-6; D gene ambiguous. This CDR3 is built from 16 residues. The germline V gene has CDR1 MNHEY and CDR2 SMNVEV (reference sequence). The ends were cut back, 8 bases at V and 0 bases at J, with 14 bases in the middle. CDR3 amino acids: CASGGGPSSYNSPLHF. CDR3 nucleotides: TGTGCCAGCGGAGGTGGCCCCAGCTCCTATAATTCACCCCTCCACTTT.

The table lists this clone with a count of one. The J gene is TRBJ2-1, the V gene TRBV9; 8 nucleotides match TRBD2. The CDR3 is 16 amino acids. Germline CDR1 reads SGDLS; CDR2 reads YYNGEE. Trimming cost V 4 bases and J 0 bases; bases outside gene matches: 6. CDR3 coding DNA: TGTGCCAGCAGCCCCGGGGGGGCGCTCTCCTACAATGAGCAGTTCTTC. This sequence encodes CASSPGGALSYNEQFF.

This sequence joins TRBV10-3 and TRBJ2-2; TRBD2 might be the D (5 bases). The germline V gene has CDR1 ENHRY and CDR2 SYGVKD. This CDR3 contains 15 residues. Trimming took 3 bases from V and 1 from J, leaving 9 bases between them. The CDR3 reads CAISDRGENTGELFF. The CDR3 nucleotides read TGTGCCATCAGTGACCGGGGAGAGAACACCGGGGAGCTGTTTTTT.

CDR3 residues: CASSAPSRPGVPDTQYF. The CDR3 DNA is TGTGCCAGCAGTGCCCCTTCACGCCCGGGAGTACCAGATACGCAGTATTTT. This chain links TRBV28 with TRBJ2-3; D is perhaps TRBD2 (6 bases). Trimming removed 5 bases at V and 4 bases at J, with 22 bases between. Germline values: CDR1 MDHEN, CDR2 SYDVKM. The CDR3 has 17 amino acids.

The chain couples TRBV3-1 (or the pseudogene TRBV3-2) to TRBJ2-3, with 7 bases that match TRBD2. Germline CDR1 reads LGHDT; CDR2 reads YNNKEL (reference sequence). V lost 4 bases and J lost 3; bases outside the gene matches: 10. The CDR3 contains 16 residues. CDR3 nucleotide sequence: TGTGCCAGCAGCCCTCGACTAGCTCGGAATACAGATACGCAGTATTTT. Protein product: CASSPRLARNTDTQYF.

This sequence joins TRBV7-3 and TRBJ1-4, with D tentatively TRBD1 (6 bases). V was cut by 6 bases and J by 7 bases, with 12 bases left in between. The CDR3 contains 13 residues. Germline V gene data show CDR1 as SGHTA and CDR2 as FQGTGA. CDR3 region: CASSEGVREKLFF. In nucleotides, the CDR3 is TGTGCCAGCAGTGAGGGGGTTCGTGAAAAACTGTTTTTT.

This clone is a singleton in its sample. The V call is TRBV3-1 (or the pseudogene TRBV3-2), the J call TRBJ2-7; D unresolved. Trimming removed 3 bases at V and 4 bases at J, with 13 bases between. The CDR3 covers 14 residues. From germline, CDR1 is LGHDT and CDR2 YNNKEL (reference sequence). In DNA, the CDR3 is TGTGCCAGCAGCCATCCAGGATTCTCATACGAGCAGTACTTC. Translation: CASSHPGFSYEQYF.

The chain has TRBV3-1 (or the pseudogene TRBV3-2) and TRBJ2-2, with a tentative D call TRBD1 (7 bases). The V end was cut by 0 bases, the J end by 6 bases, with 17 bases between. Germline values: CDR1 LGHDT, CDR2 YNNKEL (reference sequence). This CDR3 has 17 amino acids. As DNA, the CDR3 is TGTGCCAGCAGCCAAGATATCATTGGCAGGGGGGCCGGGGAGCTGTTTTTT. Its protein product is CASSQDIIGRGAGELFF.

J is TRBJ1-2 and V is TRBV10-3; D is possibly TRBD1 (5 bases). There are 13 residues in the CDR3. Germline CDR1 reads ENHRY; CDR2 reads SYGVKD. V gave up 9 bases and J gave up 8 bases, with 19 bases separating them. CDR3 DNA sequence: TGTGCCATACGGTGGGGGGAATCGGAAGGCTACACCTTC. It specifies CAIRWGESEGYTF.

V is TRBV10-3 and J is TRBJ2-7, with D perhaps matching TRBD1 (6 bases). The CDR3 is 13 residues long. The V gene's germline CDR1 is ENHRY and CDR2 SYGVKD. The V end lost 6 bases, the J end lost 3 bases, and 12 bases lay between the germline ends. The CDR3 DNA reads as TGTGCCATCAGACAGGGCCTAATCTACGAGCAGTACTTC. Translating gives CAIRQGLIYEQYF.

This chain joins TRBV3-1 (or the pseudogene TRBV3-2) and TRBJ2-2; D may be TRBD2 (6 bases). The CDR3 is 15 amino acids. With 5 bases removed from V and 4 bases from J, the gap between germline ends came to 14 bases. Germline V gives CDR1 LGHDT, CDR2 YNNKEL (reference sequence). CDR3 coding DNA: TGTGCCAGCAGCTCAACTAGCTCCCTCACCGGGGAGCTGTTTTTT. Translation: CASSSTSSLTGELFF.

This clone was detected once. This chain uses TRBV4-1 with TRBJ1-5; no clear D. This CDR3 has 15 amino acids. Looked up from germline, CDR1 is MGHRA and CDR2 is YSYEKL. The V end was cut by 5 bases, the J end by 0 bases, with 11 bases between. The CDR3 DNA reads as TGCGCCAGCAGCGCCCGATGGCCTAGCAATCAGCCCCAGCATTTT. This codes for CASSARWPSNQPQHF.